Below are 16 T cell receptor beta chains sequenced from a single sample in a study of T cell responses to AZD1222 COVID-19 vaccine. Here immunoSEQ multiplex PCR was the method, and the copy in TCRdb shows in-frame clones only, minus some. Found here are 100,000 to 150,000 clones, just over 90% of them singletons; the top ten hold about 1.1%. The material was peripheral blood, obtained 28 days after the second AZD1222 dose. The receptors stem from an adult who received the AZD1222 COVID-19 vaccine.

The chain has TRBV6-1 and TRBJ1-5; TRBD1 might be the D (5 bases). Germline CDR1 reads MNHNS; CDR2 reads SASEGT. There are 17 residues in the CDR3. Trimming took 4 bases from V and 0 from J, leaving 16 bases between them. The CDR3 DNA sequence: TGTGCCAGCAGTGGCACAGTCCGAGGGGCTAGCAATCAGCCCCAGCATTTT. Protein sequence: CASSGTVRGASNQPQHF.

The V call is TRBV7-9, the J call TRBJ2-2; D possibly uses TRBD1 or TRBD2 (6 bases each). This CDR3 comprises 16 residues. With 5 bases removed from V and 6 bases from J, the gap between germline ends came to 19 bases. The germline gives CDR1 SEHNR, CDR2 FQNEAQ (reference sequence). CDR3 in DNA: TGTGCCAGCAGCGCGAGCGGGTACAGGGATCCCGGGGAGCTGTTTTTT. Its translation: CASSASGYRDPGELFF.

The table lists this clone with a count of one. V usage is TRBV7-8 and J usage is TRBJ2-1, with 10 positions matching TRBD1. CDR3 size: 15 residues. Germline CDR1 SGHVS, CDR2 FQNEAQ. J was trimmed by 2 bases and V by 6 bases; bases with no gene match: 4. CDR3 residues: CASRMTGGPYNEQFF. CDR3 DNA sequence: TGTGCCAGCAGAATGACAGGGGGCCCCTACAATGAGCAGTTCTTC.

The V call is TRBV29-1, the J call TRBJ1-2, with 10 bases fitting TRBD1. J was trimmed by 3 bases and V by 7 bases; bases with no gene match: 5. The germline CDR1 and CDR2 sequences are SQVTM and ANQGSEA. The CDR3 covers 13 residues. The CDR3 reads CSARQGADYGYTF. For the CDR3, the DNA is TGCAGCGCAAGACAGGGGGCAGACTATGGCTACACCTTC.

The chain uses TRBV5-6 and TRBJ1-1; D is possibly TRBD1 (6 bases). The CDR3 is 12 residues long. Trimming took 0 bases from V and 10 from J, leaving 10 bases between them. Per the germline V gene, CDR1 is SGHDT and CDR2 is YYEEEE. The CDR3 loop is CASSLGRRGAFF. The DNA for the CDR3 is TGTGCCAGCAGCTTGGGCCGCAGGGGAGCTTTCTTT.

The table lists this clone with a count of one. This rearrangement joins TRBV14 to TRBJ2-2, with D tentatively TRBD2 (5 bases). The germline gives CDR1 SGHDN, CDR2 FVKESK. V was trimmed by 2 bases and J by 13 bases, leaving 14 bases between them. The CDR3 runs to 13 residues. The CDR3 region is CASSQLRTQGLFF. CDR3 in DNA: TGTGCCAGCAGCCAATTGCGGACTCAAGGGCTGTTTTTT.

With regard to this clone: A read error may produce the germline difference seen at one junction end. The gene calls are TRBV5-6 and TRBJ1-5; 8 bases are shared with TRBD1. CDR1 is SGHDT and CDR2 is YYEEEE in the germline V gene. This CDR3 spans 16 amino acids. CDR3 residues: CASSFSRQGRNQPQHF. As DNA, the CDR3 is TGTGCCAGCAGCTTTTCGAGACAGGGGCGCAACCAGCCCCAGCATTTT.

This chain connects TRBV14 to TRBJ1-5; no firm D call. The V and J ends lost 4 bases and 3 bases respectively, with 7 bases between them. Germline CDR1 is SGHDN and CDR2 is FVKESK. The CDR3 consists of 13 residues. The CDR3 nucleotides read TGTGCCAGCAGCCGGACGGCCAATCAGCCCCAGCATTTT. Translated: CASSRTANQPQHF.

The genes are TRBV6-5 and TRBJ2-7, with D tentatively TRBD1 (5 bases). The CDR3 is 16 amino acids. Between the trimmed V and J ends, which lost 2 bases and 3 bases, there was a span of 17 bases. The V gene's germline CDR1 is MNHEY and CDR2 SVGAGI. The CDR3 DNA is TGTGCCAGCAGTTACCCCCCCGCAGGGATGGGCTACGAGCAGTACTTC. Its translation is CASSYPPAGMGYEQYF.

This clone was recorded only once. This chain uses TRBV5-1 with TRBJ1-1, with D perhaps matching TRBD1 (5 bases). Germline V gene lookup returns CDR1 SGHRS and CDR2 YFSETQ. V was shortened by 2 bases and J by 4 bases, with 15 bases between the two germline ends. This CDR3 has 15 amino acids. CDR3 coding DNA: TGCGCCAGCAGCTTAGGGTTTGGGGGTAGCACTGAAGCTTTCTTT. Translation gives CASSLGFGGSTEAFF.

The chain joins TRBV5-1 to TRBJ2-1, with D perhaps TRBD2 (6 bases). This CDR3 spans 15 amino acids. Germline V gene sequence: CDR1 SGHRS, CDR2 YFSETQ. Trimming left V 1 base short and J 7 bases short, with 15 bases between. This chain's CDR3 is CASSLRRGFINEQFF. CDR3 DNA: TGCGCCAGCAGCTTGAGGAGGGGTTTTATTAATGAGCAGTTCTTC.

V is TRBV7-9 and J is TRBJ2-5; D not certain. V was pared by 3 bases and J by 3 bases, with 8 bases between. The length of the CDR3 is 13 residues. The germline V gene encodes CDR1 SEHNR and CDR2 FQNEAQ (reference sequence). The CDR3 bases are TGTGCCAGCAGCTTGGACGTCGAAGAGACCCAGTACTTC. Its protein product is CASSLDVEETQYF.

The CDR3, as DNA: TGCGCCAGCAGCTTGGCCCCCAGGGTTGACTCCGGGGAGCTGTTTTTT. Amino acids: CASSLAPRVDSGELFF. The gene calls are TRBV5-1 and TRBJ2-2, with a weak D call TRBD1 (5 bases). Per germline, CDR1 SGHRS and CDR2 YFSETQ. The CDR3 totals 16 residues. Trimming stripped 0 bases from V and 6 bases from J, with 15 bases between.

The V gene is TRBV11-2, the J gene TRBJ1-3; D is uncertain. Per the germline V gene, CDR1 is SGHAT and CDR2 is FQNNGV. Trimming took off 5 bases at V and 0 bases at J, with 5 bases between the two ends. The CDR3 extends over 13 amino acids. CDR3 nucleotide sequence: TGTGCCAGCAGCCGGGACTCTGGAAACACCATATATTTT. Translation gives CASSRDSGNTIYF.

The J gene is TRBJ2-7, the V gene TRBV6-4; D may be TRBD1 (6 bases). The CDR3 has 14 amino acids. Germline loops: CDR1 MRHNA, CDR2 SNTAGT. Trimming pared 2 bases from V and 3 bases from J, leaving 11 bases between. The CDR3, as DNA: TGTGCCAGCAGTGACGGGGGCAGAAACTACGAGCAGTACTTC. Translation: CASSDGGRNYEQYF.

V is TRBV7-8 and J is TRBJ1-2; no clear D gene. The CDR3 extends over 12 amino acids. The V end lost 5 bases, the J end lost 5 bases, and 9 bases lay between the germline ends. Germline V gene sequence: CDR1 SGHVS, CDR2 FQNEAQ. The CDR3 sequence is CASSAGPYGYTF. CDR3 in DNA: TGTGCCAGCAGCGCCGGGCCTTATGGCTACACCTTC.